Listed below are T cell receptor beta chains from one sample, sequenced in a study of identical twins. TCRdb redid the calling of the 5' RACE reads with MiXCR, one entry per CDR3 protein. In the table there are hundreds of thousands of distinct CDR3 sequences, around 20% of which are singletons. These data were likewise used in another study, on T cells expressing NK-cell markers.

Sequenced material: PBMCs. The receptors originated from a woman in her late teens or twenties in good health. CDR3s include the opening cysteine and the closing phenylalanine or tryptophan. The D gene is left open where the match is weak. Only part of the rows carry a size: once, few, many, or a class if the clone is expanded.

TRBD2,TRBJ2-1,17,TRBV7-2,once,TGTGCCAGCAGCTTAGCCGCGTTTGCGGGGGTCTACAATGAGCAGTTCTTC,CASSLAAFAGVYNEQFF
TRBD1,TRBJ2-1,12,TRBV3-1,many,TGTGCCAGCAGCCATGCCGACAGGGGGCTATTCTTC,CASSHADRGLFF
TRBD1,TRBJ2-2,15,TRBV9,-,TGTGCCAGCAGCGTATGGGACAGAGGGACCGGGGAGCTGTTTTTT,CASSVWDRGTGELFF
-,TRBJ2-2,14,TRBV18,few,TGTGCCAGCTCACCCCTGGAGAACGCCGGGGAGCTGTTTTTT,CASSPLENAGELFF
TRBD1,TRBJ2-1,15,TRBV4-3,-,TGCGCCAGCAGCCAAATCGGTCCGGGACAGGGAGAGCAGTTCTTC,CASSQIGPGQGEQFF
-,TRBJ2-5,13,TRBV29-1,many,TGCAGCCCGCGCGGGACGGTCCAAGAGACCCAGTACTTC,CSPRGTVQETQYF
TRBD1,TRBJ1-6,14,TRBV6-1,-,TGTGCCAGCAGTACGACAGGGCTCGGCTCACCCCTCCACTTT,CASSTTGLGSPLHF
TRBD1,TRBJ2-1,14,TRBV20-1,once,TGCAGTGCTAGAGGAAGCAGGGGGTGGAATGAGCAGTTCTTC,CSARGSRGWNEQFF
-,TRBJ2-2,15,TRBV7-9,few,TGTGCCAGCAGCTTGGGACTCCCGAACACCGGGGAGCTGTTTTTT,CASSLGLPNTGELFF
-,TRBJ2-5,13,TRBV3-1,-,TGTGCCAGCAGCCAAGAGGGTTTAGGGACCCAGTACTTC,CASSQEGLGTQYF
-,TRBJ2-7,14,TRBV7-2,few,TGTGCCAGCAGCCCCCGCACGAACAGATACGAGCAGTACTTC,CASSPRTNRYEQYF
TRBD1,TRBJ1-1,16,TRBV5-1,-,TGCGCCAGCAGCTTCGGACAGGTCGTTTTGAACACTGAAGCTTTCTTT,CASSFGQVVLNTEAFF
TRBD1,TRBJ2-7,16,TRBV4-3,-,TGCGCCAGCAGCCAAGGGATGGGACAGGTCGCCTACGAGCAGTACTTC,CASSQGMGQVAYEQYF
-,TRBJ2-5,14,TRBV7-9,few,TGTGCCAGCACCCTAAACGGTCCCGGCGGGACCCAGTACTTC,CASTLNGPGGTQYF
-,TRBJ2-7,14,TRBV12-3/TRBV12-4,-,TGTGCCAGCAGTTCCCTGCAGGGGAAGGACGAGCAGTACTTC,CASSSLQGKDEQYF
-,TRBJ2-7,12,TRBV12-5,-,TGTGCTAGTGGTTTATTTGGGTACGAGCAGTACTTC,CASGLFGYEQYF
-,TRBJ1-1,13,TRBV29-1,few,TGCAGCGTTGAGGGAAACATGAACACTGAAGCTTTCTTT,CSVEGNMNTEAFF
TRBD2,TRBJ2-4,15,TRBV30,-,TGTGCTGGTGAAATGGTAGCGGGAGGTCGCAACATTCAGTACTTC,CAGEMVAGGRNIQYF
TRBD2,TRBJ2-1,16,TRBV5-1,-,TGCGCCAGCAGCTTTTCTAGCGGGAGGGCCTACAATGAGCAGTTCTTC,CASSFSSGRAYNEQFF
-,TRBJ1-2,14,TRBV7-2,few,TGTGCCAGCAGCTTAGCGGGAGAATACTATGGCTACACCTTC,CASSLAGEYYGYTF
TRBD2,TRBJ2-3,16,TRBV20-1,-,TGCAGTGCTAGGCTCGGGGGGTCGTTGGGCACAGATACGCAGTATTTT,CSARLGGSLGTDTQYF
TRBD1,TRBJ1-1,15,TRBV3-1,few,TGTGCCAGCAGCCACGCCTCCAACAGGGGGTCTGAAGCTTTCTTT,CASSHASNRGSEAFF